One sample yielded the 22 T cell receptor beta chains listed below, sequenced in a study of Tregs in tolerant kidney transplant recipients. Data came from immunoSEQ multiplex PCR; TCRdb stores just in-frame clones and leaves some out. Of 15,000 to 17,000 clones listed, around 50% are singletons. These receptors' antigens are unknown. FACS sorting followed a 6-day coculture of CFSE-labeled recipient PBMCs with irradiated graft donor PBMCs. The sample in question was CD4+ T cells from blood cultured with allogeneic cells, obtained before the transplant. The receptors stem from a human patient who received a combined kidney and bone marrow transplant.

This chain links TRBV5-1 with TRBJ1-4; 8 nucleotides agree with TRBD1. Germline CDR1 is SGHRS and CDR2 is YFSETQ. The J segment lost 8 bases and the V segment lost 4 bases, leaving 7 bases of the junction unmatched. The CDR3 has 14 residues. This CDR3 is CASSTGTGVEKLFF. CDR3 in DNA: TGCGCCAGCAGCACCGGGACAGGAGTGGAAAAACTGTTTTTT.

Only a few counts were recorded for this clone. The gene calls are TRBV11-3 and TRBJ1-2, with 7 bases fitting TRBD1. The CDR3 runs 13 residues. CDR1 is SGHNT and CDR2 is YENEEA in the germline V gene. Trimming took 5 bases from V and 5 from J; bases not matched to a gene: 5. This chain's CDR3 is CASSPGQTYGYTF. CDR3 nucleotide sequence: TGTGCCAGCAGCCCGGGACAGACTTATGGCTACACCTTC.

This clone was detected only a few times. This chain links TRBV19 with TRBJ2-3; the D gene is possibly TRBD2 (5 bases). Germline CDR1 reads LNHDA; CDR2 reads SQIVND (reference sequence). This CDR3 region has 15 residues. The ends were cut back, 2 bases at V and 3 bases at J, with 12 bases in the middle. In DNA, the CDR3 is TGTGCCAGTAGTATAATCCGGGGTGGGACAGATACGCAGTATTTT. Translated, it gives CASSIIRGGTDTQYF.

This clone was detected a few times. The chain carries TRBV6-6 and TRBJ1-4; no clear D. CDR1 and CDR2 (germline): MNHNY, SVGAGI (reference sequence). V shed 5 bases and J shed 3 bases, with 13 bases lying between them. The CDR3 runs 15 residues. The CDR3 DNA reads TGTGCCAGCAGTGACCCTGGGCGGGCTAATGAAAAACTGTTTTTT. Its protein product is CASSDPGRANEKLFF.

The V call is TRBV7-6, the J call TRBJ1-5; D gene uncertain. CDR1 SGHVS and CDR2 FNYEAQ come from the germline V gene. The CDR3 totals 13 residues. Between the trimmed V and J ends, which lost 0 bases and 5 bases, there was a span of 5 bases. The CDR3 sequence: CASSLAQYQPQHF. CDR3 DNA: TGTGCCAGCAGCTTAGCACAGTATCAGCCCCAGCATTTT.

In this sample, this clone turned up a few times. An end of the junction differs from the germline gene, which may be a read error. Other DNA sequences of this sample code for an identical CDR3. J is TRBJ1-6 and V is TRBV27, with no clear D. Germline V gene sequence: CDR1 MNHEY, CDR2 SMNVEV (reference sequence). The CDR3 runs 14 residues. The CDR3 DNA is TGTGCCAGCAGCCCCGCTATGAATAATTCCCCCCTCCACTTT. As protein: CASSPAMNNSPLHF.

This clone came up a few times. The chain joins TRBV4-3 to TRBJ2-3, with D perhaps TRBD2 (6 bases). This CDR3 comprises 17 residues. Germline lookup yields CDR1 LGHNA and CDR2 YSLEER. Between the trimmed V and J ends, which lost 1 base and 0 bases, there was a span of 14 bases. In DNA form, the CDR3 reads TGCGCCAGCAGCCAAGCCCGGGGGAGTCTTAGCACAGATACGCAGTATTTT. This codes for CASSQARGSLSTDTQYF.

The V call is TRBV7-9, the J call TRBJ1-1, with D possibly being TRBD1 (6 bases). Looked up from germline, CDR1 is SEHNR and CDR2 is FQNEAQ (reference sequence). V was shortened by 5 bases and J by 5 bases, with 9 bases between the two germline ends. The CDR3 length is 12 residues. DNA of the CDR3: TGTGCCAGCAGCAGGACAGATACTGAAGCTTTCTTT. It specifies CASSRTDTEAFF.

The gene calls are TRBV19 and TRBJ1-4; 8 nucleotides align to TRBD1. Germline loops: CDR1 LNHDA, CDR2 SQIVND (reference sequence). V lost 5 bases, J lost 10 bases, and 9 bases stayed unmatched. The length of the CDR3 is 14 residues. This chain's CDR3 is CASSGNRGLAKLFF. In DNA form, the CDR3 reads TGTGCCAGTAGTGGGAACAGGGGGTTGGCAAAACTGTTTTTT.

The V gene is TRBV7-6, the J gene TRBJ2-7; 8 positions match TRBD2. Trimming removed 5 bases from V and 4 bases from J; junction bases left unmatched: 10. Germline lookup yields CDR1 SGHVS and CDR2 FNYEAQ. This CDR3 has 15 amino acids. CDR3 nucleotides: TGTGCCAGCAGCCCCGGGGGGGGTTGGGTTTACGAGCAGTACTTC. Residues: CASSPGGGWVYEQYF.

On this clone: A read error may produce the germline difference seen at one junction end. This sample also contains other DNA sequences that code for the same CDR3. The rearrangement links TRBV11-2 to TRBJ1-6; D remains unclear. Per the germline V gene, CDR1 is SGHAT and CDR2 is FQNNGV. This CDR3 comprises 18 residues. The CDR3, as DNA: TGTGCCAGCAGCTTAATCCCCCCCCAGGCAGCTGATAATTCCCCCCTCCACTTT. This encodes CASSLIPPQAADNSPLHF.

The rearrangement joins TRBV7-8 to TRBJ1-2; the D gene is possibly TRBD1 (5 bases). The CDR3 spans 17 residues. Trimming shortened V by 2 bases and J by 3 bases, and 19 bases separated the two germline ends. In germline, CDR1 is SGHVS, CDR2 FQNEAQ. The CDR3 coding sequence is TGTGCCAGCAGCTTAACGCTGTCGCTGGGGCGCGACTATGGCTACACCTTC. As protein: CASSLTLSLGRDYGYTF.

This chain joins TRBV7-3 and TRBJ2-7; D remains unclear. Germline CDR1 SGHTA, CDR2 FQGTGA. V was cut by 0 bases and J by 0 bases, with 6 bases left in between. This CDR3 comprises 14 residues. The CDR3: CASSLTASSYEQYF. Here the CDR3 DNA reads TGTGCCAGCAGCTTAACAGCTAGCTCCTACGAGCAGTACTTC.

The chain joins TRBV9 to TRBJ1-5; D is unclear. This CDR3 region has 13 residues. The germline CDR1 and CDR2 sequences are SGDLS and YYNGEE. V was cut by 4 bases and J by 4 bases, with 9 bases left in between. The CDR3 coding sequence is TGTGCCAGCAGCATGCTTCTAAATCAGCCCCAGCATTTT. Amino acid sequence: CASSMLLNQPQHF.

The V and J genes are TRBV11-2 and TRBJ2-1, with 8 positions matching TRBD1. The CDR3 is 18 amino acids. Germline V gives CDR1 SGHAT, CDR2 FQNNGV. V lost 2 bases and J lost 0; bases outside the gene matches: 9. The CDR3 region has the DNA TGTGCCAGCAGCTTAATCCATCTAACAGGGGGCTCCTACAATGAGCAGTTCTTC. Its protein product is CASSLIHLTGGSYNEQFF.

The chain is built from TRBV29-1 and TRBJ2-7; D unclear. Germline values: CDR1 SQVTM, CDR2 ANQGSEA. CDR3 length: 13 residues. Trimming took 3 bases from V and 3 from J, leaving 12 bases between them. CDR3 residues: CSVESPPNYEQYF. The CDR3 DNA is TGCAGCGTTGAGAGCCCACCTAACTACGAGCAGTACTTC.

The gene calls are TRBV5-1 and TRBJ2-2; D ambiguous. Germline loops: CDR1 SGHRS, CDR2 YFSETQ. The CDR3 spans 13 residues. Trimming left V 1 base short and J 5 bases short, with 6 bases between. In DNA form, the CDR3 reads TGCGCCAGCAGCTTGATCGGTACCGGGGAGCTGTTTTTT. Translating it yields CASSLIGTGELFF.

The rearrangement links TRBV27 to TRBJ2-5; 7 positions match TRBD1. V was pared by 9 bases and J by 2 bases, with 18 bases of the junction left unmatched. The CDR3 has 17 amino acids. Looked up from germline, CDR1 is MNHEY and CDR2 is SMNVEV (reference sequence). CDR3 sequence reads: CARKTGTEPLTQETQYF. In DNA form, the CDR3 reads TGTGCCAGGAAAACAGGGACAGAACCCCTAACGCAAGAGACCCAGTACTTC.

The chain combines TRBV19 with TRBJ2-1; D ambiguous. The CDR3 contains 13 residues. V lost 7 bases and J lost 9, with 16 bases in between. Germline-derived CDR1 and CDR2 are LNHDA and SQIVND (reference sequence). The chain's CDR3 is CASTKNLVSEQFF. The CDR3 nucleotides read TGTGCCAGTACCAAGAATCTAGTATCTGAGCAGTTCTTC.

The chain combines TRBV7-3 with TRBJ2-2, with 8 positions matching TRBD1. The CDR3 is 15 residues long. Germline CDR1 SGHTA, CDR2 FQGTGA. Trimming removed 5 bases from V and 5 bases from J; junction bases left unmatched: 7. The CDR3, as DNA: TGTGCCAGCAGCCGGACAGGGCGAGGGACCGGGGAGCTGTTTTTT. It yields the protein CASSRTGRGTGELFF.

The rearrangement uses TRBV5-4 and TRBJ2-1, with TRBD2 matching 7 bases. V was clipped by 1 base and J by 3 bases; unmatched bases: 4. The CDR3 extends over 15 amino acids. CDR1 and CDR2 (germline): SGHNT, YYREEE (reference sequence). The CDR3 loop reads CASSLNGGYYNEQFF. DNA of the CDR3: TGTGCCAGCAGCTTGAACGGGGGGTACTACAATGAGCAGTTCTTC.

The chain has TRBV7-2 and TRBJ2-7, with 8 positions matching TRBD1. The trim removed 5 bases at V and 7 bases at J, leaving 4 bases unmatched. Looked up from germline, CDR1 is SGHTA and CDR2 is FQGNSA. The CDR3 runs to 12 residues. The CDR3 DNA reads TGTGCCAGCAGCGGACAGGGAAGGGAGCAGTACTTC. Encoded protein: CASSGQGREQYF.